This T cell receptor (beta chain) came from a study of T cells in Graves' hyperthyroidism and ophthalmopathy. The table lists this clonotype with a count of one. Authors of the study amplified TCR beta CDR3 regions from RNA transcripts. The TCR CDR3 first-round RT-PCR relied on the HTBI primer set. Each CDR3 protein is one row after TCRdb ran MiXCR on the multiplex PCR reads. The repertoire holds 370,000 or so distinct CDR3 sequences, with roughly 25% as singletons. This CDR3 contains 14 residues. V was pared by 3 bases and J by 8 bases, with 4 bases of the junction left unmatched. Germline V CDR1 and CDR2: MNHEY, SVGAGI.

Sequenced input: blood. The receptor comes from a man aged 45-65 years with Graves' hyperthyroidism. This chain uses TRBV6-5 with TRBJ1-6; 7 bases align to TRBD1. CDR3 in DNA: TGTGCCAGCAGTTATAGGGGGCGGGATTCACCCCTCCACTTT. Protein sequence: CASSYRGRDSPLHF.